These 26 T cell receptor beta chains originate from one sample sequenced in a study of cytomegalovirus exposure and HLA in healthy donors. Researchers ran the PCR with 60 Vbeta and 13 Jbeta primers. Only in-frame clones appear in the TCRdb table, and some are missing; sequencing was by immunoSEQ multiplex PCR. The repertoire holds under 200,000 clones, with over 70% as singletons. Specimen: PBMCs. The receptors were sampled from a man aged 50 to 60 in good health and CMV-seropositive.

V and J are TRBV4-1 and TRBJ2-2; no clear D. The ends were cut back, 2 bases at V and 0 bases at J, with 4 bases in the middle. CDR1 is MGHRA, CDR2 YSYEKL, per germline. This CDR3 region has 14 residues. This CDR3 is CASSQLANTGELFF. CDR3 bases: TGCGCCAGCAGCCAACTAGCGAACACCGGGGAGCTGTTTTTT.

The J gene is TRBJ1-1, the V gene TRBV19; TRBD1 matches 7 bases. The germline gives CDR1 LNHDA, CDR2 SQIVND (reference sequence). The CDR3 covers 14 residues. The trim removed 6 bases at V and 1 base at J, leaving 5 bases unmatched. The CDR3 DNA reads as TGTGCCAGTAGGGCACAGGGGCGGAACACTGAAGCTTTCTTT. It translates to CASRAQGRNTEAFF.

The chain employs TRBV11-2 and TRBJ2-3, with D possibly TRBD2 on 5 matching bases. The germline CDR1 and CDR2 sequences are SGHAT and FQNNGV. This CDR3 is 15 amino acids long. V was pared by 7 bases and J by 0 bases, with 14 bases between. This CDR3 reads CASTPGRASTDTQYF. The CDR3 DNA reads TGTGCCAGCACCCCCGGGCGGGCCAGCACAGATACGCAGTATTTT.

V gene TRBV5-1 combines with J gene TRBJ1-1; D uncertain. The V gene lost 4 bases and the J gene lost 10 bases, with 17 bases spanning the gap. The CDR3 is 13 amino acids. Germline-derived CDR1 and CDR2 are SGHRS and YFSETQ. The CDR3 is CASSPGAESAAFF. The DNA of the CDR3 is TGCGCCAGCAGCCCCGGAGCCGAAAGTGCAGCTTTCTTT.

The rearrangement joins TRBV6-5 to TRBJ1-1, with D unresolved. Trimming took off 5 bases at V and 1 base at J, with 8 bases between the two ends. CDR1 and CDR2 from the germline V gene are MNHEY and SVGAGI. This CDR3 is built from 13 residues. The DNA for the CDR3 is TGTGCCAGCAGTCGGGTCTGGAACACTGAAGCTTTCTTT. It encodes CASSRVWNTEAFF.

The chain joins TRBV6-1 to TRBJ1-1; D is ambiguous. Trimming removed 0 bases at V and 11 bases at J, with 7 bases between. CDR1 MNHNS and CDR2 SASEGT come from the germline V gene. CDR3 length: 11 amino acids. The CDR3 spells CASSEALAAFF. The DNA for the CDR3 is TGTGCCAGCAGTGAAGCGCTGGCCGCTTTCTTT.

The chain is built from TRBV27 and TRBJ1-4; D perhaps matches TRBD1 (6 bases). CDR1 is MNHEY and CDR2 is SMNVEV in the germline V gene (reference sequence). This CDR3 is 17 amino acids long. V was shortened by 5 bases and J by 4 bases, with 20 bases between the two germline ends. CDR3 in DNA: TGTGCCAGCAGTCCGACCGGGACACCGGGCCTTAATGAAAAACTGTTTTTT. Its translation is CASSPTGTPGLNEKLFF.

This clone was recorded once. V usage is TRBV7-3 and J usage is TRBJ2-5, with a possible D match to TRBD1 (6 bases). The CDR3 loop spans 14 amino acids. The V gene lost 5 bases and the J gene lost 5 bases, with 15 bases spanning the gap. CDR1 is SGHTA, CDR2 FQGTGA, per germline. The CDR3 DNA reads as TGTGCCAGCAGCCGACAGGCTAGAGAGGAGACCCAGTACTTC. Translating it yields CASSRQAREETQYF.

This sequence joins TRBV28 and TRBJ1-3; D possibly corresponds to TRBD1 (6 bases). Trimming stripped 6 bases from V and 2 bases from J, with 14 bases between. Per germline, CDR1 MDHEN and CDR2 SYDVKM. This CDR3 region has 15 residues. This CDR3 reads CASRMLQGPGNTIYF. The DNA of the CDR3 is TGTGCCAGCAGGATGTTACAGGGCCCTGGAAACACCATATATTTT.

V and J are TRBV5-1 and TRBJ1-1; D might be TRBD1 (5 bases). CDR3 length equals 13 residues. The V end was cut by 1 base, the J end by 6 bases, with 10 bases between. Germline values: CDR1 SGHRS, CDR2 YFSETQ. In nucleotides, the CDR3 is TGCGCCAGCAGCTTGCAGGGTGTGGCTGAAGCTTTCTTT. Translated: CASSLQGVAEAFF.

The rearrangement uses TRBV5-1 and TRBJ2-2; D is unclear. CDR3 length: 15 amino acids. The germline CDR1 and CDR2 sequences are SGHRS and YFSETQ. V shed 0 bases and J shed 0 bases, with 6 bases lying between them. The chain's CDR3 is CASSLDSPNTGELFF. CDR3 sequence (DNA): TGCGCCAGCAGCTTGGACTCTCCGAACACCGGGGAGCTGTTTTTT.

A remark on this clone: The sample contains more than one DNA sequence encoding this CDR3. The gene calls are TRBV18 and TRBJ1-2; D is uncertain. This CDR3 has 13 amino acids. Germline V gene data show CDR1 as KGHSH and CDR2 as LQKENI. Trimming shortened V by 3 bases and J by 3 bases, and 8 bases separated the two germline ends. The CDR3 sequence: CASSPSDYYGYTF. In nucleotides, the CDR3 is TGTGCCAGCTCACCCTCAGATTACTATGGCTACACCTTC.

V is TRBV6-5 and J is TRBJ2-5; 9 bases agree with TRBD2. CDR1 is MNHEY and CDR2 is SVGAGI in the germline V gene. The CDR3 extends over 16 amino acids. The J segment lost 4 bases and the V segment lost 2 bases, leaving 8 bases of the junction unmatched. In nucleotides, the CDR3 is TGTGCCAGCAGTTACGGACCGGGACTAGCAGGAGAGACCCAGTACTTC. Protein product: CASSYGPGLAGETQYF.

The chain recombines TRBV6-1 with TRBJ2-3; 10 bases match TRBD1. The CDR3 loop spans 15 amino acids. Losses at the gene ends were 7 bases for V and 3 bases for J; bases not matched to a gene: 7. Germline CDR1 reads MNHNS; CDR2 reads SASEGT. The CDR3 DNA follows: TGTGCCAGCACAGACAGGGGGCGCAGGACAGATACGCAGTATTTT. Translating it yields CASTDRGRRTDTQYF.

The chain is built from TRBV5-5 and TRBJ1-6; D unclear. This CDR3 contains 16 residues. With 1 base removed from V and 0 bases from J, the gap between germline ends came to 8 bases. Germline V gene data show CDR1 as SGHKS and CDR2 as YYEKEE (reference sequence). Here the CDR3 DNA reads TGTGCCAGCAGCTTGCTCCTTAACTCCTATAATTCACCCCTCCACTTT. It yields the protein CASSLLLNSYNSPLHF.

The V call is TRBV29-1, the J call TRBJ2-7; weak D call: TRBD2 (6 bases). V was cut by 6 bases and J by 6 bases, with 15 bases left in between. There are 12 residues in the CDR3. The germline gives CDR1 SQVTM, CDR2 ANQGSEA. The CDR3 spells CSVVRAGSEQYF. The CDR3 nucleotides are TGCAGCGTGGTAAGGGCGGGAAGCGAGCAGTACTTC.

This rearrangement joins TRBV19 to TRBJ1-1; D not resolved. Germline V CDR1 and CDR2: LNHDA, SQIVND (reference sequence). The CDR3 loop spans 13 amino acids. V shed 9 bases and J shed 1 base, with 12 bases lying between them. The CDR3 here is CASTTGGNTEAFF. The CDR3 DNA reads as TGTGCCAGCACTACCGGAGGGAACACTGAAGCTTTCTTT. The full variable domain, rest sourced from reference TRBV19 and TRBJ1-1, is DGGITQSPKYLFRKEGQNVTLSCEQNLNHDAMYWYRQDPGQGLRLIYYSQIVNDFQKGDIAEGYSVSREKKESFPLTVTSAQKNPTAFYLCASTTGGNTEAFFGQGTRLTVV.

The chain has TRBV6-5 and TRBJ2-7; D is uncertain. V was shortened by 2 bases and J by 3 bases, with 8 bases between the two germline ends. Germline V gene data show CDR1 as MNHEY and CDR2 as SVGAGI. This CDR3 is built from 13 residues. Here the CDR3 reads CASSYGDIYEQYF. The CDR3 DNA reads as TGTGCCAGCAGTTACGGTGACATCTACGAGCAGTACTTC.

The rearrangement joins TRBV7-6 to TRBJ2-1; D is possibly TRBD1 (5 bases). Trimming stripped 5 bases from V and 2 bases from J, with 10 bases between. The V gene's germline CDR1 is SGHVS and CDR2 FNYEAQ. This CDR3 has 14 amino acids. This CDR3 is CASSHQGTYNEQFF. In nucleotides, the CDR3 is TGTGCCAGCAGCCACCAGGGTACCTACAATGAGCAGTTCTTC.

This clone appeared once. This same CDR3 is encoded by further DNA sequences in the sample. The V call is TRBV7-2, the J call TRBJ1-2; D possibly corresponds to TRBD1 (6 bases). Germline CDR1 reads SGHTA; CDR2 reads FQGNSA. The CDR3 extends over 13 amino acids. The V and J ends lost 5 bases and 1 base respectively, with 8 bases between them. CDR3 in amino acids: CASSPDSNYGYTF. CDR3 bases: TGTGCCAGCAGCCCGGACAGTAACTATGGCTACACCTTC.

This clone was observed a few times. The V and J genes are TRBV6-5 and TRBJ1-5; a weak D match, TRBD1 (6 bases). Germline V CDR1 and CDR2: MNHEY, SVGAGI. Deletions cut 8 bases from V and 3 bases from J, with 14 bases between. The CDR3 spans 14 residues. The CDR3 sequence: CASRYNRDNQPQHF. In DNA form, the CDR3 reads TGTGCCAGCCGCTATAACAGGGACAATCAGCCCCAGCATTTT.

The chain combines TRBV18 with TRBJ2-7; 8 bases are a match to TRBD2. CDR1 is KGHSH, CDR2 LQKENI, per germline. The trim removed 3 bases at V and 0 bases at J, leaving 4 bases unmatched. The CDR3 sequence is 15 residues long. Here the CDR3 DNA reads TGTGCCAGCTCACCCGGACTAGCCAACTCCTACGAGCAGTACTTC. It encodes CASSPGLANSYEQYF.

The chain carries TRBV9 and TRBJ2-7; 7 bases are a match to TRBD1. Germline CDR1 and CDR2: SGDLS and YYNGEE. This CDR3 region has 14 residues. V was pared by 0 bases and J by 4 bases, with 4 bases of the junction left unmatched. DNA for the CDR3: TGTGCCAGCAGCGTAGAACAGGGGTCTTACGAGCAGTACTTC. Translation: CASSVEQGSYEQYF.

The CDR3 spells CASSPEGLETQYF. CDR3 bases: TGTGCCAGCTCCCCGGAGGGGTTAGAGACCCAGTACTTC. The chain has TRBV18 and TRBJ2-5, with a tentative D call TRBD2 (6 bases). The V and J ends lost 6 bases and 4 bases respectively, with 12 bases between them. The V gene's germline CDR1 is KGHSH and CDR2 LQKENI. The CDR3 runs to 13 residues.

The genes are TRBV4-1 and TRBJ1-1, with a tentative D call TRBD1 (5 bases). This CDR3 is built from 15 residues. Germline CDR1 is MGHRA and CDR2 is YSYEKL. The ends were cut back, 1 base at V and 6 bases at J, with 15 bases in the middle. This chain's CDR3 is CASSQGERGRPEAFF. The CDR3 DNA reads as TGCGCCAGCAGCCAAGGGGAACGGGGGAGACCTGAAGCTTTCTTT.

The CDR3 spells CASSSTAIHAGYTF. CDR3 nucleotide sequence: TGTGCCAGCAGCTCGACAGCCATCCATGCGGGCTACACCTTC. The rearrangement links TRBV13 to TRBJ1-2, with D maybe TRBD1 (5 bases). The CDR3 covers 14 residues. With 4 bases removed from V and 8 bases from J, the gap between germline ends came to 17 bases. Germline-derived CDR1 and CDR2 are PRHDT and FYEKMQ (reference sequence).